These 19 T cell receptor beta chains were sequenced from one sample in a study of blood T cell repertoires in COVID-19. This table comes from immunoSEQ multiplex PCR, and its TCRdb copy is limited to in-frame clones, with some not included. The repertoire holds around 250,000 clones, with 85% to 90% as singletons. The sample taken for sequencing was PBMCs or T cells enriched from blood (not recorded which). Receptors originate from a man aged 18 to 35 who had recovered from COVID-19.

This clone was seen a single time. J is TRBJ1-5 and V is TRBV12-3 or TRBV12-4; maybe TRBD1 (5 bases). V was cut by 3 bases and J by 7 bases, with 10 bases left in between. The CDR3 extends over 13 amino acids. The chain's CDR3 is CASSFPGDQPQHF. In DNA, the CDR3 is TGTGCCAGCAGTTTCCCGGGGGACCAGCCCCAGCATTTT.

With regard to this clone: A much larger clone lies one base from this, so it may be a read error. The J gene is TRBJ1-1, the V gene TRBV7-9; TRBD1 is a possible D gene (5 bases). The germline gives CDR1 SEHNR, CDR2 FQNEAQ (reference sequence). The CDR3 is made up of 13 amino acids. The CDR3 is CASRLDRNTEAFF. In DNA form, the CDR3 reads TGTGCCAGCAGGTTAGACAGGAACACTGAAGCTTTCTTT. Full variable domain (rest looked up from reference TRBV7-9 and TRBJ1-1): DTGVSQNPRHKITKRGQNVTFRCDPISEHNRLYWYRQTLGQGPEFLTYFQNEAQLEKSRLLSDRFSAERPKGSFSTLEIQRTEQGDSAMYLCASRLDRNTEAFFGQGTRLTVV.

This chain joins TRBV11-3 and TRBJ2-5; tentatively, D is TRBD2 (5 bases). The V and J ends lost 3 bases and 2 bases respectively, with 13 bases between them. CDR3 size: 15 residues. Germline V gives CDR1 SGHNT, CDR2 YENEEA. DNA of the CDR3: TGTGCCAGCAGCTTTTCAGCGGTCTCTCAAGAGACCCAGTACTTC. It is translated as CASSFSAVSQETQYF.

This chain joins TRBV7-2 and TRBJ1-5, with D uncertain. CDR3 size: 16 residues. CDR1 is SGHTA, CDR2 FQGNSA, per germline. Trimming cost V 1 base and J 4 bases, with 14 bases left between them. The CDR3 DNA follows: TGTGCCAGCAGCTTAGTTGAGGCAGAATATAATCAGCCCCAGCATTTT. Translated: CASSLVEAEYNQPQHF.

This rearrangement joins TRBV5-1 to TRBJ2-1; 9 bases align to TRBD2. This CDR3 spans 17 amino acids. Germline V CDR1 and CDR2: SGHRS, YFSETQ. V was clipped by 4 bases and J by 0 bases; unmatched bases: 8. CDR3 DNA: TGCGCCAGCAGCGGGCTTGCGGGGGGGACCTCCTACAATGAGCAGTTCTTC. Translated, it gives CASSGLAGGTSYNEQFF.

This clone has only a few counts. The chain has TRBV19 and TRBJ1-2; D possibly corresponds to TRBD1 (5 bases). The length of the CDR3 is 14 residues. CDR1 LNHDA and CDR2 SQIVND come from the germline V gene (reference sequence). Deletions cut 3 bases from V and 4 bases from J, with 12 bases between. CDR3 sequence reads: CASSMPGLPYGYTF. DNA of the CDR3: TGTGCCAGTAGTATGCCAGGGCTTCCCTATGGCTACACCTTC.

This clone was seen only once. The chain links TRBV4-2 to TRBJ2-3; tentative D call: TRBD2 (6 bases). CDR3 size: 17 residues. The germline V gene encodes CDR1 LGHNA and CDR2 YNFKEQ. V gave up 0 bases and J gave up 7 bases, with 20 bases separating them. The CDR3 sequence: CASSQEVSGISGNTQYF. CDR3 nucleotides: TGTGCCAGCAGCCAAGAGGTTAGCGGAATCTCCGGGAATACGCAGTATTTT.

V usage is TRBV5-1 and J usage is TRBJ1-5; a possible D gene is TRBD1 (6 bases). Germline V CDR1 and CDR2: SGHRS, YFSETQ. V lost 4 bases to trimming and J lost 4 bases, with 12 bases between them. CDR3 length equals 14 residues. This CDR3 reads CASSPGTPNQPQHF. The CDR3 bases are TGCGCCAGCAGCCCTGGGACACCTAATCAGCCCCAGCATTTT.

The chain is built from TRBV6-5 and TRBJ2-5; D may be TRBD2 (6 bases). Germline V gene data show CDR1 as MNHEY and CDR2 as SVGAGI. Trimming left V 6 bases short and J 3 bases short, with 14 bases between. The CDR3 loop spans 14 amino acids. The DNA of the CDR3 is TGTGCCAGCAGCACTGGGACTTCCAAAGAGACCCAGTACTTC. Residues: CASSTGTSKETQYF.

This clone was observed a single time. V gene TRBV14 combines with J gene TRBJ2-2; TRBD1 matches at 7 bases. Trimming removed 0 bases from V and 0 bases from J; junction bases left unmatched: 1. This CDR3 spans 16 amino acids. Per the germline V gene, CDR1 is SGHDN and CDR2 is FVKESK. CDR3 sequence (DNA): TGTGCCAGCAGCCAAGAAGGGACAGCGAACACCGGGGAGCTGTTTTTT. As protein: CASSQEGTANTGELFF. Drawing the rest from reference TRBV14 and TRBJ2-2, the complete variable domain is EAGVTQFPSHSVIEKGQTVTLRCDPISGHDNLYWYRRVMGKEIKFLLHFVKESKQDESGMPNNRFLAERTGGTYSTLKVQPAELEDSGVYFCASSQEGTANTGELFFGEGSRLTVL.

The rearrangement links TRBV15 to TRBJ2-7; the match to TRBD1 covers 7 bases. Germline lookup yields CDR1 LNHNV and CDR2 YYDKDF (reference sequence). Germline trimming cut 10 bases from V and 2 bases from J; bases unmatched to any gene: 8. The CDR3 spans 13 residues. The CDR3 region is CAIPGGRAYEQYF. DNA of the CDR3: TGTGCCATTCCAGGGGGTCGGGCCTACGAGCAGTACTTC.

In the case of this clone: Germline is not matched at one junction end, which may reflect a read error. The chain is built from TRBV2 and TRBJ1-4, with 8 bases that match TRBD1. The CDR3 is 13 residues long. CDR1 and CDR2 (germline): SNHLY, FYNNEI. The CDR3 protein is CAGSGGSKEKLFF. The CDR3, as DNA: TGTGCCGGGTCAGGGGGCTCTAAGGAAAAACTGTTTTTT.

For this clone: This sample also contains other DNA sequences that code for the same CDR3. This sequence joins TRBV5-1 and TRBJ1-1, with TRBD1 as a possible D gene (6 bases). The CDR3 length is 14 residues. Germline CDR1 is SGHRS and CDR2 is YFSETQ. The V end was cut by 0 bases, the J end by 3 bases, with 9 bases between. This CDR3 reads CASSLEQGDTEAFF. CDR3 nucleotides: TGCGCCAGCAGCTTGGAACAGGGAGACACTGAAGCTTTCTTT.

The chain is built from TRBV19 and TRBJ2-7, with TRBD1 matching over 10 bases. The V gene end was trimmed by 4 bases and the J gene end by 2 bases; junction bases not matched to a gene: 5. The CDR3 runs to 15 residues. Germline CDR1 reads LNHDA; CDR2 reads SQIVND (reference sequence). CDR3 nucleotides: TGTGCCAGTAGTAGCCCCGGGACAGGGGCCTACGAGCAGTACTTC. It specifies CASSSPGTGAYEQYF.

The chain employs TRBV13 and TRBJ2-7, with D maybe TRBD2 (5 bases). Trimming removed 4 bases at V and 6 bases at J, with 13 bases between. Looked up from germline, CDR1 is PRHDT and CDR2 is FYEKMQ (reference sequence). CDR3 size: 13 residues. CDR3: CASSSPQAGEQYF. In nucleotides, the CDR3 is TGTGCCAGCAGCTCCCCGCAGGCGGGCGAGCAGTACTTC.

This clone appeared once. The chain is built from TRBV2 and TRBJ1-4; 7 bases align to TRBD1. The germline V gene has CDR1 SNHLY and CDR2 FYNNEI. V gave up 4 bases and J gave up 4 bases; unmatched junction bases: 6. The CDR3 runs to 15 residues. CDR3 region: CASSAWTGFNEKLFF. CDR3 nucleotide sequence: TGTGCCAGCAGTGCCTGGACAGGATTTAATGAAAAACTGTTTTTT.

The CDR3: CASSIGGTGRGPDTQYF. The CDR3 DNA sequence: TGTGCCAGTAGTATAGGGGGGACAGGGCGGGGCCCAGATACGCAGTATTTT. This chain uses TRBV19 with TRBJ2-3, with TRBD1 matching over 9 bases. Germline CDR1 LNHDA, CDR2 SQIVND (reference sequence). Losses at the gene ends were 1 base for V and 4 bases for J; bases not matched to a gene: 9. This CDR3 is built from 17 residues.

The gene calls are TRBV13 and TRBJ2-3, with 15 positions matching TRBD2. The CDR3 is 18 residues long. CDR1 PRHDT and CDR2 FYEKMQ come from the germline V gene (reference sequence). J lost 3 bases, V lost 5 bases, and 9 bases had no gene match. This chain's CDR3 is CASSLGTSGGPETDTQYF. The CDR3 nucleotides read TGTGCCAGCAGCCTTGGGACTAGCGGGGGGCCCGAAACAGATACGCAGTATTTT. Full variable domain (rest looked up from reference TRBV13 and TRBJ2-3): AAGVIQSPRHLIKEKRETATLKCYPIPRHDTVYWYQQGPGQDPQFLISFYEKMQSDKGSIPDRFSAQQFSDYHSELNMSSLELGDSALYFCASSLGTSGGPETDTQYFGPGTRLTVL.

The chain joins TRBV6-5 to TRBJ2-7, with D possibly being TRBD2 (6 bases). The V end lost 4 bases, the J end lost 3 bases, and 16 bases lay between the germline ends. This CDR3 has 15 amino acids. Germline V lookup: CDR1 MNHEY, CDR2 SVGAGI. CDR3 loop: CASSSRDSGNYEQYF. CDR3 DNA sequence: TGTGCCAGCAGTTCCCGGGACTCAGGAAACTACGAGCAGTACTTC.